The 25 T cell receptor beta chains below come from one sample, sequenced in a study of T cell responses to AZD1222 COVID-19 vaccine (dated by TCRdb to 2020 to 2023). Libraries were constructed by the immunoSEQ multiplex PCR assay. Not all clones reach the TCRdb copy of this immuneACCESS table, which keeps in-frame sequences only. Checked studies attribute under half of the gap to unresolved V genes and leave the rest unexplained. Counted in this sample were 130,000 to 150,000 clones; under 95% of them appeared once. The ten most abundant clones make up about 3.2% of the sample. Explained via the paper, the time point label denotes: baseline before first vaccination. Material: peripheral blood, obtained on day 0 of AZD1222 vaccination. Receptors originate from an adult in good health.

The rearrangement uses TRBV19 and TRBJ2-3, with TRBD2 matching over 16 bases. With 3 bases clipped from V and 2 bases from J, the junction kept 11 bases outside the gene matches. The CDR3 covers 20 residues. In germline, CDR1 is LNHDA, CDR2 SQIVND (reference sequence). Written as DNA, the CDR3 is TGTGCCAGTAGTATGGTCGGGGGACTAGCGGGAGGGGCGTCCACAGATACGCAGTATTTT. It encodes CASSMVGGLAGGASTDTQYF.

This clone appeared once. The chain joins TRBV6-6 to TRBJ1-2; no definite D call. The CDR3 spans 15 residues. V was trimmed by 2 bases and J by 0 bases, leaving 10 bases between them. Germline CDR1 and CDR2: MNHNY and SVGAGI (reference sequence). The CDR3 region is CASSYNAGANYGYTF. The CDR3 region has the DNA TGTGCCAGCAGTTACAATGCAGGAGCTAACTATGGCTACACCTTC.

The gene calls are TRBV10-1 and TRBJ1-2, with D perhaps TRBD1 (5 bases). This CDR3 region has 14 residues. Germline V gene data show CDR1 as WNHNN and CDR2 as SYGVQD (reference sequence). The V gene lost 3 bases and the J gene lost 4 bases, with 12 bases spanning the gap. CDR3: CASSDAQAPYGYTF. The CDR3 DNA is TGCGCCAGCAGTGATGCACAGGCCCCCTATGGCTACACCTTC.

The chain is built from TRBV5-1 and TRBJ1-1; D is ambiguous. Germline CDR1 SGHRS, CDR2 YFSETQ. CDR3 length: 14 residues. Trimming removed 0 bases at V and 0 bases at J, with 6 bases between. CDR3 protein: CASSLDSLNTEAFF. DNA for the CDR3: TGCGCCAGCAGCTTGGACAGCTTGAACACTGAAGCTTTCTTT. The variable domain in full, with the rest retrieved from reference TRBV5-1 and TRBJ1-1, is KAGVTQTPRYLIKTRGQQVTLSCSPISGHRSVSWYQQTPGQGLQFLFEYFSETQRNKGNFPGRFSGRQFSNSRSEMNVSTLELGDSALYLCASSLDSLNTEAFFGQGTRLTVV.

The chain combines TRBV19 with TRBJ1-1; D call uncertain. CDR1 is LNHDA, CDR2 SQIVND, per germline (reference sequence). V dropped 1 base and J dropped 4 bases, with 10 bases sitting between them. This CDR3 comprises 14 residues. The CDR3 DNA follows: TGTGCCAGTAGTATAGGAGGGTGGGGCACTGAAGCTTTCTTT. It specifies CASSIGGWGTEAFF.

This rearrangement joins TRBV20-1 to TRBJ2-5; 9 nucleotides line up with TRBD2. V lost 3 bases and J lost 5; bases outside the gene matches: 7. Germline values: CDR1 DFQATT, CDR2 SNEGSKA (reference sequence). This CDR3 comprises 14 residues. In DNA form, the CDR3 reads TGCAGTGCTAGTCGGCTAGCGGGATTGGAGACCCAGTACTTC. Translation: CSASRLAGLETQYF.

V usage is TRBV2 and J usage is TRBJ1-3; D is undetermined. CDR3 length: 16 amino acids. The germline V and J ends were trimmed by 5 bases and 0 bases, with 14 bases remaining between them. Germline lookup yields CDR1 SNHLY and CDR2 FYNNEI. The CDR3 DNA reads as TGTGCCAGCAGTCTTATTCTCCAGAGCTCTGGAAACACCATATATTTT. Translating gives CASSLILQSSGNTIYF.

V and J are TRBV3-1 (or the pseudogene TRBV3-2) and TRBJ2-7, with 9 positions matching TRBD1. Germline trimming cut 4 bases from V and 9 bases from J; bases unmatched to any gene: 10. The CDR3 extends over 14 amino acids. Germline values: CDR1 LGHDT, CDR2 YNNKEL (reference sequence). CDR3 sequence (DNA): TGTGCCAGCAGCCGGGACAGGGCCGGCTCCGGGCAGTACTTC. Its translation is CASSRDRAGSGQYF.

The J gene is TRBJ2-5, the V gene TRBV19; D possibly uses TRBD1 or TRBD2 (5 bases each). Germline CDR1 and CDR2: LNHDA and SQIVND (reference sequence). The CDR3 has 14 amino acids. V was shortened by 3 bases and J by 1 base, with 9 bases between the two germline ends. CDR3 sequence: CASSMGVLQETQYF. The CDR3 nucleotides are TGTGCCAGTAGTATGGGGGTACTCCAAGAGACCCAGTACTTC.

The chain is built from TRBV10-3 and TRBJ1-6; TRBD1 matches 8 bases. The CDR3 consists of 17 residues. Germline CDR1 reads ENHRY; CDR2 reads SYGVKD. Unmatched junction bases numbered 7, after V lost 2 bases and J lost 4 bases. This chain's CDR3 is CAISEPTQGAYNSPLHF. CDR3 DNA: TGTGCCATCAGTGAGCCAACGCAGGGGGCTTATAATTCACCCCTCCACTTT.

This rearrangement joins TRBV5-1 to TRBJ2-7; no clear D gene. Trimming removed 4 bases at V and 2 bases at J, with 13 bases between. The CDR3 covers 14 residues. Germline CDR1 reads SGHRS; CDR2 reads YFSETQ. The CDR3 DNA follows: TGCGCCAGCAGCCTGGCCGCGGTCACCTACGAGCAGTACTTC. Protein sequence: CASSLAAVTYEQYF.

The V gene is TRBV5-4, the J gene TRBJ2-2; D is possibly TRBD2 (5 bases). The CDR3 loop spans 14 amino acids. Trimming left V 1 base short and J 5 bases short, with 9 bases between. CDR1 SGHNT and CDR2 YYREEE come from the germline V gene (reference sequence). CDR3 residues: CASSLSAGTGELFF. The CDR3 bases are TGTGCCAGCAGCTTGTCTGCGGGTACCGGGGAGCTGTTTTTT.

The chain recombines TRBV6-5 with TRBJ1-6, with D perhaps TRBD1 (5 bases). Germline values: CDR1 MNHEY, CDR2 SVGAGI. V gave up 7 bases and J gave up 6 bases, with 10 bases separating them. CDR3 length: 13 amino acids. CDR3 in DNA: TGTGCCAGCAACCCGGGACCTAATTCACCCCTCCACTTT. Its protein product is CASNPGPNSPLHF.

The chain couples TRBV15 to TRBJ2-5; 7 nucleotides line up with TRBD1. The CDR3 is 15 residues long. The germline gives CDR1 LNHNV, CDR2 YYDKDF (reference sequence). The trim removed 4 bases at V and 6 bases at J, leaving 11 bases unmatched. Here the CDR3 reads CATSIRDSLWKTQYF. CDR3 bases: TGTGCCACCAGCATCCGGGACAGTCTATGGAAGACCCAGTACTTC.

The V and J genes are TRBV19 and TRBJ2-1; unclear D gene. This CDR3 has 11 residues. From germline, CDR1 is LNHDA and CDR2 SQIVND (reference sequence). Trimming took off 6 bases at V and 3 bases at J, with 3 bases between the two ends. CDR3 sequence (DNA): TGTGCCAGTAGAAACTACAATGAGCAGTTCTTC. Translation: CASRNYNEQFF.

The genes are TRBV7-2 and TRBJ2-1, with TRBD2 as a possible D gene (7 bases). The V and J ends lost 5 bases and 5 bases respectively, with 16 bases between them. Germline loops: CDR1 SGHTA, CDR2 FQGNSA. CDR3 length: 15 amino acids. The CDR3 region is CASSGSREGDNEQFF. The CDR3, as DNA: TGTGCCAGCAGCGGCAGTAGGGAGGGGGACAATGAGCAGTTCTTC.

The chain couples TRBV27 to TRBJ2-7; possibly TRBD1 for D (6 bases). This CDR3 is 13 amino acids long. In germline, CDR1 is MNHEY, CDR2 SMNVEV (reference sequence). Trimming stripped 5 bases from V and 4 bases from J, with 12 bases between. The CDR3 region is CASSKDRLYEQYF. CDR3 bases: TGTGCCAGCAGTAAGGACAGACTATACGAGCAGTACTTC.

CDR3 bases: TGCGCCAGTCGGACCGGGACAGGCGCCTACGAGCAGTACTTC. Amino acid sequence: CASRTGTGAYEQYF. The gene calls are TRBV5-1 and TRBJ2-7, with 8 bases aligning to TRBD1. The germline V gene encodes CDR1 SGHRS and CDR2 YFSETQ. The CDR3 is 14 amino acids. Unmatched junction bases numbered 9, after V lost 8 bases and J lost 2 bases.

The V gene is TRBV28, the J gene TRBJ1-4; TRBD1 is a possible D gene (5 bases). CDR1 and CDR2 (germline): MDHEN, SYDVKM. V lost 1 base, J lost 5 bases, and 8 bases lay in between. The CDR3 is 14 residues long. CDR3: CASSLSGENEKLFF. The CDR3 DNA is TGTGCCAGCAGTTTATCGGGGGAGAATGAAAAACTGTTTTTT.

This rearrangement joins TRBV5-1 to TRBJ2-7; D is unresolved. V was cut by 4 bases and J by 3 bases, with 11 bases left in between. This CDR3 is built from 13 residues. Germline values: CDR1 SGHRS, CDR2 YFSETQ. CDR3 sequence reads: CASSLSASYEQYF. The DNA of the CDR3 is TGCGCCAGCAGCCTCTCGGCGAGCTACGAGCAGTACTTC. Full variable domain (remainder filled in from reference TRBV5-1 and TRBJ2-7): KAGVTQTPRYLIKTRGQQVTLSCSPISGHRSVSWYQQTPGQGLQFLFEYFSETQRNKGNFPGRFSGRQFSNSRSEMNVSTLELGDSALYLCASSLSASYEQYFGPGTRLTVT.

Remarks on this clone: Other DNA sequences in this specimen translate into the identical CDR3. V usage is TRBV30 and J usage is TRBJ1-1; D remains unclear. CDR1 GTSNPN and CDR2 SVGIG come from the germline V gene (reference sequence). Trimming pared 0 bases from V and 1 base from J, leaving 6 bases between. The CDR3 loop spans 13 amino acids. The CDR3 DNA sequence: TGTGCCTGGAGTGTACGGGGGAACACTGAAGCTTTCTTT. Encoded protein: CAWSVRGNTEAFF. Complete variable domain (other parts from reference TRBV30 and TRBJ1-1): SQTIHQWPATLVQPVGSPLSLECTVEGTSNPNLYWYRQAAGRGLQLLFYSVGIGQISSEVPQNLSASRPQDRQFILSSKKLLLSDSGFYLCAWSVRGNTEAFFGQGTRLTVV.

The CDR3 here is CASSVRANQPQHF. CDR3 coding DNA: TGTGCCAGCAGCGTAAGGGCAAATCAGCCCCAGCATTTT. The chain recombines TRBV9 with TRBJ1-5, with D unclear. The CDR3 sequence is 13 residues long. The germline V gene has CDR1 SGDLS and CDR2 YYNGEE. V was shortened by 1 base and J by 4 bases, with 6 bases between the two germline ends.

V usage is TRBV19 and J usage is TRBJ1-5, with D possibly being TRBD1 (5 bases). Germline lookup yields CDR1 LNHDA and CDR2 SQIVND (reference sequence). Trimming took off 5 bases at V and 5 bases at J, with 13 bases between the two ends. The CDR3 runs 14 residues. The CDR3 DNA is TGTGCCAGTAGTGGGACGGTAAACGATCAGCCCCAGCATTTT. Amino acid sequence: CASSGTVNDQPQHF.

The rearrangement joins TRBV27 to TRBJ2-1; maybe TRBD2 (6 bases). V lost 2 bases and J lost 3, with 20 bases in between. The CDR3 runs 18 residues. In germline, CDR1 is MNHEY, CDR2 SMNVEV (reference sequence). The CDR3 loop reads CASSLKAGPIPNYNEQFF. In DNA, the CDR3 is TGTGCCAGCAGTTTAAAGGCGGGACCGATCCCTAACTACAATGAGCAGTTCTTC.

The V and J genes are TRBV19 and TRBJ2-6; the match to TRBD1 covers 12 bases. The V gene's germline CDR1 is LNHDA and CDR2 SQIVND (reference sequence). V gave up 8 bases and J gave up 3 bases; unmatched junction bases: 8. This CDR3 region has 17 residues. The CDR3 bases are TGTGCCAGTTTCCCGGGACAGGGGGCGGATGGGGCCAACGTCCTGACTTTC. Protein sequence: CASFPGQGADGANVLTF.